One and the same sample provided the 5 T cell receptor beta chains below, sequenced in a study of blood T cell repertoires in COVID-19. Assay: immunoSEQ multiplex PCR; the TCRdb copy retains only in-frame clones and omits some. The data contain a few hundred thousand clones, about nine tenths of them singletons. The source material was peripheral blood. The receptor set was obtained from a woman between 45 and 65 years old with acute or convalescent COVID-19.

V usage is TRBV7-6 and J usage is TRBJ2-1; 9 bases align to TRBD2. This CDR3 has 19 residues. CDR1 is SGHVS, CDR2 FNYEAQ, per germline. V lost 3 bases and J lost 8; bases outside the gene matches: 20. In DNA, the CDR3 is TGTGCCAGCAGCTTCCGTGGTAGCGGGGGCCCTATACCTTTCGATGAGCAGTTCTTC. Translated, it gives CASSFRGSGGPIPFDEQFF.

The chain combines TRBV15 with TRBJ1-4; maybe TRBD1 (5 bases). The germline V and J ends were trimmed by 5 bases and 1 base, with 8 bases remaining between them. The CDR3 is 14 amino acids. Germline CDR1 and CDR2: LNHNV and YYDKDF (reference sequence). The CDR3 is CATSPTVTNEKLFF. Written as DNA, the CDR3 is TGTGCCACCAGCCCGACAGTAACTAATGAAAAACTGTTTTTT. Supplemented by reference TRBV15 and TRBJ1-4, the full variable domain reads DAMVIQNPRYQVTQFGKPVTLSCSQTLNHNVMYWYQQKSSQAPKLLFHYYDKDFNNEADTPDNFQSRRPNTSFCFLDIRSPGLGDTAMYLCATSPTVTNEKLFFGSGTQLSVL.

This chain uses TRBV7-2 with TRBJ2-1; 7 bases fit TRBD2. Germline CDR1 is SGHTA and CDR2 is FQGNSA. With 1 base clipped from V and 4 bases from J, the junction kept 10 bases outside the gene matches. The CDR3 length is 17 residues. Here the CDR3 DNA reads TGTGCCAGCAGCTTAGATGTAGCGGGTGGGTGGTACAATGAGCAGTTCTTC. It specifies CASSLDVAGGWYNEQFF.

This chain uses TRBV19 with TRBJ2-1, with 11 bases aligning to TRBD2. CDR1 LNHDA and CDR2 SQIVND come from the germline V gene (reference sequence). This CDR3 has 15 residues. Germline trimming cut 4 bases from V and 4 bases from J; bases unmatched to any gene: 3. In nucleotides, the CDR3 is TGTGCCAGTAGTACGACTAGCGGGGTTTACAATGAGCAGTTCTTC. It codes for CASSTTSGVYNEQFF.

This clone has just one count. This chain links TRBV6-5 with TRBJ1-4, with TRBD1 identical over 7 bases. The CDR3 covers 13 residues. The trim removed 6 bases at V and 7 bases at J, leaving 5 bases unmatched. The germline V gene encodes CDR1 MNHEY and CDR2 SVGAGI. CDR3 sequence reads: CASSQGTAEKLFF. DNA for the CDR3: TGTGCCAGCAGCCAAGGGACAGCTGAAAAACTGTTTTTT.